A single sample is the source of the 9 T cell receptor beta chains below, sequenced in a study of blood T cell repertoires in COVID-19. Using immunoSEQ multiplex PCR, the repertoire was profiled, and TCRdb retains in-frame clones only, with some absent. The repertoire holds approximately 140,000 clones, with over 75% as singletons. Material: PBMCs or T cells enriched from blood (not recorded which). These receptors were obtained from a man between 45 and 60 years old in a cohort exposed to, infected with or recovered from COVID-19 (not recorded which).

V and J are TRBV28 and TRBJ2-1, with 9 nucleotides matching TRBD1. The CDR3 runs to 16 residues. V was clipped by 6 bases and J by 3 bases; unmatched bases: 9. Per germline, CDR1 MDHEN and CDR2 SYDVKM. The CDR3 DNA sequence: TGTGCCAGCAGGGATGTATGGGGACAGGGCTACAATGAGCAGTTCTTC. Translating gives CASRDVWGQGYNEQFF.

The genes are TRBV3-1 (or the pseudogene TRBV3-2) and TRBJ2-3; 15 nucleotides line up with TRBD2. Per germline, CDR1 LGHDT and CDR2 YNNKEL (reference sequence). The CDR3 consists of 19 residues. V lost 4 bases to trimming and J lost 3 bases; unmatched junction nucleotides: 11. This CDR3 reads CASSLQARTSGRETDTQYF. As DNA, the CDR3 is TGTGCCAGCAGCCTTCAGGCCCGGACTAGCGGGAGGGAGACAGATACGCAGTATTTT.

This clone was seen a few times. The chain links TRBV6-1 to TRBJ1-2, with 10 bases identical to TRBD1. The CDR3 consists of 15 residues. Looked up from germline, CDR1 is MNHNS and CDR2 is SASEGT. V was clipped by 1 base and J by 8 bases; unmatched bases: 7. In DNA, the CDR3 is TGTGCCAGCAGTGAAGTAATCGGGACAGGGGTCGGCTACACCTTC. Its protein is CASSEVIGTGVGYTF.

The rearrangement uses TRBV19 and TRBJ1-1, with D possibly being TRBD1 (6 bases). CDR3 length: 14 residues. Trimming left V 4 bases short and J 1 base short, with 10 bases between. Germline loops: CDR1 LNHDA, CDR2 SQIVND (reference sequence). CDR3 region: CASSTGVRNTEAFF. CDR3 DNA sequence: TGTGCCAGTAGTACAGGGGTCAGGAACACTGAAGCTTTCTTT.

The rearrangement links TRBV19 to TRBJ2-5; 8 bases map to TRBD1. Germline V gives CDR1 LNHDA, CDR2 SQIVND (reference sequence). Losses at the gene ends were 5 bases for V and 5 bases for J; bases not matched to a gene: 7. The CDR3 contains 14 residues. CDR3 sequence reads: CASSLQGAGETQYF. Here the CDR3 DNA reads TGTGCCAGTAGTCTGCAGGGGGCGGGGGAGACCCAGTACTTC.

This chain connects TRBV9 to TRBJ2-2; 12 positions match TRBD2. From germline, CDR1 is SGDLS and CDR2 YYNGEE. The CDR3 spans 16 residues. The junction had 6 bases not matched to a gene; V was cut back by 2 bases and J by 7 bases. The CDR3: CASSVLAGGYDGELFF. DNA of the CDR3: TGTGCCAGCAGCGTCCTAGCGGGAGGGTATGACGGGGAGCTGTTTTTT.

This clone has a single count. This chain connects TRBV4-2 to TRBJ2-7; no firm D call. V lost 1 base, J lost 7 bases, and 8 bases lay in between. The CDR3 consists of 12 residues. The germline CDR1 and CDR2 sequences are LGHNA and YNFKEQ. The CDR3 DNA reads TGTGCCAGCAGCCAAGGTGGCAGGGAGCAGTACTTC. Protein sequence: CASSQGGREQYF.

This clone was observed a single time. This chain connects TRBV27 to TRBJ2-7, with a tentative D call TRBD2 (6 bases). The V and J ends lost 5 bases and 6 bases respectively, with 14 bases between them. The CDR3 length is 13 residues. Looked up from germline, CDR1 is MNHEY and CDR2 is SMNVEV (reference sequence). In DNA form, the CDR3 reads TGTGCCAGCAGTACTCGGGAGCCCCCCGAGCAGTACTTC. It codes for CASSTREPPEQYF.

This chain joins TRBV4-1 and TRBJ2-7; 9 bases line up with TRBD2. The CDR3 is 15 amino acids. V lost 0 bases, J lost 3 bases, and 3 bases stayed unmatched. Looked up from germline, CDR1 is MGHRA and CDR2 is YSYEKL. CDR3 nucleotide sequence: TGCGCCAGCAGCCAAGACGCGGGAGGGTACTACGAGCAGTACTTC. Encoded protein: CASSQDAGGYYEQYF.